This TCR beta chain was recovered during a study of CXCR3-negative and CXCR3-positive naive CD8 T cells. As regards this clonotype: Its specificity is unknown.

Study findings and constraints: CXCR3-expressing naive cells carried TRB CDR3s more hydrophobic than those of CXCR3-negative naive cells.

The authors prepared UMI-labeled TRB cDNA libraries by 5' RACE. TCRdb derives one entry per CDR3 protein from the 5' RACE reads, leaving out DNA. In total, the table holds about 90,000 distinct CDR3 sequences. This CDR3 contains 16 residues. CDR1 is SNHLY, CDR2 FYNNEI, per germline. This chain uses TRBV2 with TRBJ2-7; TCRdb selects TRBD2, and the lack of DNA leaves this call unchecked. The sequencing sample was made of naive CXCR3+ CD8+ T cells from blood. Subset indicated: CD45RO-CCR7+CD27+CD95- naive CD8+ T cells expressing CXCR3 (TNR3+). This receptor was obtained from a human donor in good health. Some clones in this sample may be carry-over from other donors' samples. CDR3: CASRGLGGHTDYEQYF.